The T cell receptor (beta chain) under discussion was sequenced for a study of regulatory T cells in long-lasting Graves disease. General study points: TCR diversity was lower in persistent Graves' patients than in newly diagnosed ones.

This clonotype was found many times. Its antigen is as yet unknown. With iRepertoire HTBI primers and Arm-PCR of CDR3 regions, TCR beta libraries were built. In TCRdb, the multiplex PCR reads were re-called with MiXCR into one record per CDR3 protein. The sample includes 550,000 to 700,000 distinct CDR3 sequences, around 15% of them seen just once. Germline V gene sequence: CDR1 LNHDA, CDR2 SQIVND (reference sequence). This CDR3 contains 14 residues. Germline trimming cut 1 base from V and 8 bases from J; bases unmatched to any gene: 7. The sample's time point: newly diagnosed GD, antithyroid drugs for less than 3 months. RNA isolated from PBMCs was used to make the TCR library. American Thyroid Association guidelines defined Graves' disease diagnosis. Another study also made use of these data, one on T cells in Graves' hyperthyroidism and ophthalmopathy.

This material consisted of peripheral blood mononuclear cells (PBMCs), taken at new diagnosis, from a patient treated with antithyroid drugs. The clonotype comes from a man aged 18 to 29 with Graves disease. The genes are TRBV19 and TRBJ1-2; 7 bases are shared with TRBD1. CDR3 amino acids: CASSIGRDSAGYTF. The CDR3 nucleotides read TGTGCCAGTAGTATAGGTCGGGACAGCGCCGGCTACACCTTC.